The 2 T cell receptor beta chains below all came from one sample that was sequenced in a study of patients and donors after allogeneic stem cell transplantation. One entry per CDR3 protein, called by TCRdb with MiXCR from the RT-PCR reads. Seen here are roughly 150,000 distinct CDR3 sequences, roughly 24% observed once, and the top ten hold roughly 26%. The specimen sequenced was blood, either unsorted or a sorted T cell fraction (not recorded which). These receptors all stem from a human donor who was either an allogeneic HSCT recipient or a stem cell or donor lymphocyte infusion donor (not recorded which). It is not recorded whose cells these are; they may come from a transplant donor.

Only a few counts were recorded for this clonotype. The rearrangement joins TRBV12-3 or TRBV12-4 to TRBJ2-7; D may be TRBD2 (6 bases). V shed 3 bases and J shed 2 bases, with 14 bases lying between them. The CDR3 consists of 15 residues. The CDR3 nucleotides are TGTGCCAGCAGTTTCATCGGGGAGGCACCCTACGAGCAGTACTTC. Translating gives CASSFIGEAPYEQYF.

This clonotype was recorded only once. DNA for the CDR3: TGCGCCAGCAGCCATGGGCTAGGGGGCGCATCCTACGAGCAGTACTTC. It specifies CASSHGLGGASYEQYF. J is TRBJ2-7 and V is TRBV4-3; 7 bases are shared with TRBD1. This CDR3 is built from 16 residues. Germline V gene data show CDR1 as LGHNA and CDR2 as YSLEER. Losses at the gene ends were 3 bases for V and 1 base for J; bases not matched to a gene: 9.